This TCR beta chain was sequenced in a study of T-cell memory formation after mild COVID-19. TCRdb ran MiXCR on the 5' RACE reads and lists one entry per CDR3 protein. In the table there are some 210,000 distinct CDR3 sequences, about 18% of which are singletons. The CDR3 is made up of 12 amino acids. The V and J ends lost 5 bases and 7 bases respectively, with 11 bases between them. Germline CDR1 is MNHNY and CDR2 is SVGAGI (reference sequence). At least ten counts were recorded for this clonotype. Sequencing was performed on PBMCs or a T cell subset sorted from them (not recorded which). The rearrangement links TRBV6-6 to TRBJ1-2, with a tentative D call TRBD1 (5 bases). The clonotype was recovered from an adult woman who had mild COVID-19 (a few samples of this study predate the infection). Cell type and time point are not known. The CDR3 DNA sequence: TGTGCCAGCAGTACCCCGGGGGGTGGCTACACCTTC. Translated: CASSTPGGGYTF.